These 25 T cell receptor beta chains share one sample of origin, sequenced in a study of memory CD4+ T cells and cytomegalovirus serostatus. Single viable CD3+CD4+CD8-CD45RO+ cells were sorted as the memory CD4+ T cells. The data were produced by immunoSEQ multiplex PCR, yet TCRdb's version contains in-frame clones alone and is incomplete. Of about 60,000 clones listed, roughly 80% were seen once; the top ten hold 0.5% to 0.6%. Sequencing input: memory CD4+ T cells from blood. The receptors originated from an adult in good health and CMV-seronegative. Some clones in this sample may be carry-over from other donors' samples.

The rearrangement links TRBV12-5 to TRBJ2-1; 11 nucleotides match TRBD2. The CDR3 spans 16 residues. The trim removed 2 bases at V and 15 bases at J, leaving 15 bases unmatched. CDR1 LGHNT and CDR2 FRNRAP come from the germline V gene. In DNA, the CDR3 is TGTGCTAGTGGTTTGAGGCTAGCGGGGGGCTCTGAGCCCCCGTTCTTC. Its protein is CASGLRLAGGSEPPFF.

J is TRBJ1-2 and V is TRBV7-2; the match to TRBD1 covers 7 bases. The CDR3 has 14 residues. The junction had 5 bases not matched to a gene; V was cut back by 5 bases and J by 2 bases. Germline-derived CDR1 and CDR2 are SGHTA and FQGNSA. DNA of the CDR3: TGTGCCAGCAGCAAATCGGGACAGAACTATGGCTACACCTTC. Encoded protein: CASSKSGQNYGYTF.

V usage is TRBV7-8 and J usage is TRBJ2-3, with 10 bases that match TRBD2. From germline, CDR1 is SGHVS and CDR2 FQNEAQ. Germline trimming cut 6 bases from V and 4 bases from J; bases unmatched to any gene: 7. The CDR3 is made up of 15 amino acids. The chain's CDR3 is CASRLTSGQADTQYF. The CDR3 nucleotides read TGTGCCAGCAGATTGACTAGCGGGCAGGCAGATACGCAGTATTTT.

The V gene is TRBV6-1, the J gene TRBJ1-4; 7 nucleotides match TRBD1. The germline CDR1 and CDR2 sequences are MNHNS and SASEGT. The CDR3 totals 15 residues. Germline trimming cut 4 bases from V and 0 bases from J; bases unmatched to any gene: 2. CDR3 loop: CASSAQGATNEKLFF. In DNA, the CDR3 is TGTGCCAGCAGTGCCCAGGGGGCAACTAATGAAAAACTGTTTTTT.

The CDR3 protein is CASSIDQAGGSPQHF. The CDR3 DNA is TGTGCCAGTAGTATAGATCAGGCAGGGGGATCGCCCCAGCATTTT. V and J are TRBV19 and TRBJ1-5; 7 bases match TRBD1. Germline CDR1 and CDR2: LNHDA and SQIVND (reference sequence). Germline trimming cut 0 bases from V and 9 bases from J; bases unmatched to any gene: 8. The CDR3 covers 15 residues. The complete variable domain, with remaining parts taken from reference TRBV19 and TRBJ1-5, reads DGGITQSPKYLFRKEGQNVTLSCEQNLNHDAMYWYRQDPGQGLRLIYYSQIVNDFQKGDIAEGYSVSREKKESFPLTVTSAQKNPTAFYLCASSIDQAGGSPQHFGDGTRLSIL.

The CDR3 protein is CSGGRSPYEQYF. The CDR3 bases are TGCAGCGGCGGGAGGTCTCCCTACGAGCAGTACTTC. The chain joins TRBV29-1 to TRBJ2-7, with 8 bases identical to TRBD2. This CDR3 is 12 amino acids long. J gave up 2 bases and V 7 bases, and 4 bases lay outside the gene matches. The V gene's germline CDR1 is SQVTM and CDR2 ANQGSEA.

The rearrangement links TRBV5-5 to TRBJ2-5; a weak D match, TRBD1 (5 bases). Deletions cut 1 base from V and 9 bases from J, with 22 bases between. Germline V gives CDR1 SGHKS, CDR2 YYEKEE (reference sequence). The CDR3 has 16 residues. Written as DNA, the CDR3 is TGTGCCAGCAGCTTGCTCGGACGGACAACGGAAGTGTCCCAGTACTTC. Protein: CASSLLGRTTEVSQYF.

The V gene is TRBV2, the J gene TRBJ1-6; weak D call: TRBD1 (5 bases). CDR1 and CDR2 (germline): SNHLY, FYNNEI. The CDR3 has 15 amino acids. Trimming took off 7 bases at V and 2 bases at J, with 12 bases between the two ends. Here the CDR3 reads CASTPRVAYNSPLHF. CDR3 DNA: TGTGCCAGCACTCCCAGGGTGGCCTATAATTCACCCCTCCACTTT.

The rearrangement joins TRBV5-1 to TRBJ1-1; D remains unclear. The CDR3 covers 16 residues. The germline CDR1 and CDR2 sequences are SGHRS and YFSETQ. Trimming took off 6 bases at V and 0 bases at J, with 18 bases between the two ends. CDR3 nucleotides: TGCGCCAGCAACCTAGCTTTAACAGAAATGAACACTGAAGCTTTCTTT. Translated, it gives CASNLALTEMNTEAFF.

The chain joins TRBV7-8 to TRBJ2-1; 7 bases map to TRBD2. V trimming: 5 bases; J trimming: 6 bases; junction bases outside the gene matches: 13. The CDR3 sequence is 16 residues long. Germline V gene lookup returns CDR1 SGHVS and CDR2 FQNEAQ. CDR3 amino acids: CASSPLGGTASNEQFF. The CDR3 DNA reads TGTGCCAGCAGCCCCCTGGGGGGGACCGCCTCCAATGAGCAGTTCTTC. Together with reference TRBV7-8 and TRBJ2-1, the CDR3 gives the full variable domain: GAGVSQSPRYKVAKRGQDVALRCDPISGHVSLFWYQQALGQGPEFLTYFQNEAQLDKSGLPSDRFFAERPEGSVSTLKIQRTQQEDSAVYLCASSPLGGTASNEQFFGPGTRLTVL.

The V gene is TRBV4-1, the J gene TRBJ2-3; 13 nucleotides align to TRBD2. Trimming removed 3 bases from V and 5 bases from J; junction bases left unmatched: 8. The germline V gene has CDR1 MGHRA and CDR2 YSYEKL. The CDR3 covers 17 residues. As DNA, the CDR3 is TGCGCCAGCAGCCAGCGGAGACTAGCGGGAGGCCAAGATACGCAGTATTTT. Translated: CASSQRRLAGGQDTQYF.

The chain uses TRBV19 and TRBJ2-6; D perhaps matches TRBD1 (6 bases). This CDR3 region has 20 residues. V lost 3 bases and J lost 0, with 21 bases in between. Germline lookup yields CDR1 LNHDA and CDR2 SQIVND (reference sequence). CDR3 coding DNA: TGTGCCAGTAGTATTAAATCGTGGACAGTTGGAAGCTCTGGGGCCAACGTCCTGACTTTC. Protein product: CASSIKSWTVGSSGANVLTF.

The chain links TRBV7-8 to TRBJ2-5, with D hard to call. CDR3 length: 13 amino acids. V lost 3 bases and J 1 base, leaving 6 bases between the germline ends. The germline V gene has CDR1 SGHVS and CDR2 FQNEAQ. The chain's CDR3 is CASSLDRQETQYF. CDR3 sequence (DNA): TGTGCCAGCAGCTTGGACCGCCAAGAGACCCAGTACTTC.

The V call is TRBV27, the J call TRBJ2-2; D ambiguous. Germline V lookup: CDR1 MNHEY, CDR2 SMNVEV (reference sequence). The CDR3 runs to 17 residues. V lost 2 bases and J lost 2, with 15 bases in between. The CDR3 coding sequence is TGTGCCAGCAGTTTACTTCCGGTACAACTTAACACCGGGGAGCTGTTTTTT. Protein product: CASSLLPVQLNTGELFF.

For the CDR3, the DNA is TGTGCCAGCAGCCCCCAGGGGGCAGGACAGCCCCAGCATTTT. Protein: CASSPQGAGQPQHF. The chain links TRBV28 to TRBJ1-5; 8 positions match TRBD1. This CDR3 region has 14 residues. V shed 6 bases and J 7 bases; nucleotides not matched to a gene: 8. The germline V gene has CDR1 MDHEN and CDR2 SYDVKM. The whole variable domain, filled in from reference TRBV28 and TRBJ1-5, reads DVKVTQSSRYLVKRTGEKVFLECVQDMDHENMFWYRQDPGLGLRLIYFSYDVKMKEKGDIPEGYSVSREKKERFSLILESASTNQTSMYLCASSPQGAGQPQHFGDGTRLSIL.

The chain uses TRBV6-5 and TRBJ2-7; 10 bases align to TRBD2. There are 14 residues in the CDR3. From germline, CDR1 is MNHEY and CDR2 SVGAGI. Losses at the gene ends were 6 bases for V and 7 bases for J; bases not matched to a gene: 9. This CDR3 is CASRAGTSALEQYF. CDR3 DNA sequence: TGTGCCAGCAGGGCCGGGACTAGCGCCTTAGAGCAGTACTTC.

This clone appeared once. The rearrangement joins TRBV7-2 to TRBJ2-7, with a tentative D call TRBD1 (6 bases). The CDR3 is 16 amino acids. The V end lost 0 bases, the J end lost 2 bases, and 14 bases lay between the germline ends. Per germline, CDR1 SGHTA and CDR2 FQGNSA. The CDR3 protein is CASSLALRKGAYEQYF. Here the CDR3 DNA reads TGTGCCAGCAGCTTAGCGCTTAGAAAGGGGGCCTACGAGCAGTACTTC.

The V and J genes are TRBV9 and TRBJ2-2; TRBD1 matches 9 bases. J gave up 6 bases and V 4 bases, and 4 bases lay outside the gene matches. Germline CDR1 and CDR2: SGDLS and YYNGEE. CDR3 size: 14 residues. This CDR3 is CASSLRQGAGELFF. The CDR3 region has the DNA TGTGCCAGCAGCCTCCGACAGGGGGCCGGGGAGCTGTTTTTT.

The chain combines TRBV30 with TRBJ1-1; TRBD1 is a possible D gene (6 bases). Deletions cut 8 bases from V and 3 bases from J, with 13 bases between. Germline V gene data show CDR1 as GTSNPN and CDR2 as SVGIG (reference sequence). The CDR3 is made up of 12 amino acids. CDR3 sequence: CAQGGGYTEAFF. The CDR3, as DNA: TGTGCCCAGGGAGGGGGGTACACTGAAGCTTTCTTT.

The rearrangement links TRBV6-5 to TRBJ2-7; D gene ambiguous. The germline V gene encodes CDR1 MNHEY and CDR2 SVGAGI. This CDR3 has 12 amino acids. V lost 6 bases and J lost 2, with 8 bases in between. CDR3 protein: CASSPNPYEQYF. The CDR3 nucleotides read TGTGCCAGCAGCCCCAACCCCTACGAGCAGTACTTC.

This clone was found a few times. This rearrangement joins TRBV7-2 to TRBJ1-5; D unresolved. The V gene's germline CDR1 is SGHTA and CDR2 FQGNSA. This CDR3 contains 17 residues. The V end was cut by 4 bases, the J end by 5 bases, with 21 bases between. Written as DNA, the CDR3 is TGTGCCAGCAGCTCTAGCCCTCAGAGGTTGCATGATCAGCCCCAGCATTTT. Residues: CASSSSPQRLHDQPQHF.

This chain joins TRBV28 and TRBJ2-7; D possibly corresponds to TRBD1 (5 bases). The V gene's germline CDR1 is MDHEN and CDR2 SYDVKM. The CDR3 runs 14 residues. V dropped 1 base and J dropped 2 bases, with 9 bases sitting between them. The CDR3 DNA follows: TGTGCCAGCAGTTTATTCCAGGGAACCTACGAGCAGTACTTC. Translating it yields CASSLFQGTYEQYF.

The rearrangement uses TRBV6-6 and TRBJ1-1; TRBD1 matches at 10 bases. CDR3 size: 14 residues. Looked up from germline, CDR1 is MNHNY and CDR2 is SVGAGI (reference sequence). The ends lost 4 bases at V and 8 bases at J; junction bases unmatched: 7. CDR3 nucleotide sequence: TGTGCCAGCAGTTTCGGGACAGGGGTGTACGAAGCTTTCTTT. It yields the protein CASSFGTGVYEAFF.

The CDR3 nucleotides read TGCAGCGTTGCTAGGGTCACCGGGGAGCTGTTTTTT. This codes for CSVARVTGELFF. The rearrangement links TRBV29-1 to TRBJ2-2, with D unclear. Germline CDR1 reads SQVTM; CDR2 reads ANQGSEA. The CDR3 is 12 amino acids. V was cut by 4 bases and J by 4 bases, with 7 bases left in between.

The chain carries TRBV28 and TRBJ1-6; 10 bases map to TRBD1. There are 15 residues in the CDR3. Germline V gives CDR1 MDHEN, CDR2 SYDVKM. V gave up 8 bases and J gave up 8 bases; unmatched junction bases: 9. The CDR3 DNA sequence: TGTGCCAGCCTTACGATAGGACAGGGGGATTCACCCCTCCACTTT. Translated: CASLTIGQGDSPLHF.